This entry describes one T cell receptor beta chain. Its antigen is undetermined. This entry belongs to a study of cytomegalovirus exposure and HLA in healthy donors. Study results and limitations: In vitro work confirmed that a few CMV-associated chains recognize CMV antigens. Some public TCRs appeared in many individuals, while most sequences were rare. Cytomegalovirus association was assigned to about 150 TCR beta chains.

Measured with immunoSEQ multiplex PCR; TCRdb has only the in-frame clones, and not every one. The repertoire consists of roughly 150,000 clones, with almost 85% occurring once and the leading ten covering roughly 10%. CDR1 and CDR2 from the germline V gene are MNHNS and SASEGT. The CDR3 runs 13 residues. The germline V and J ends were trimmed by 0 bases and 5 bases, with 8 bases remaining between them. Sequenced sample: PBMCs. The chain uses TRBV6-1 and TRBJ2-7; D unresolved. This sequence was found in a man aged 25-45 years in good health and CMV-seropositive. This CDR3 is CASSEASQDEQYF. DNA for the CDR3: TGTGCCAGCAGTGAAGCGTCTCAGGACGAGCAGTACTTC.